This T cell receptor beta chain was retrieved from a study of PD-1 blockade in classical Hodgkin lymphoma. As to time point: newly diagnosed, previously untreated cHL patient sample. CD4+ T cells were purified from thawed PBMCs by negative selection. The authors compared against newly diagnosed, untreated classical Hodgkin lymphoma PBMCs. On this clone: No antigen is known for it.

CDR1 and CDR2 (germline): MDHEN, SYDVKM. The CDR3 is 11 residues long. V dropped 11 bases and J dropped 8; count of bases not matched to a gene: 7. Study outcomes and limitations: Why the repertoires differ is still unclear, perhaps disease activity or prior therapy. Reported baseline diversity: healthy donors highest, relapsed/refractory patients lowest.

The method was immunoSEQ multiplex PCR; TCRdb's version includes in-frame clones alone and lacks a portion of them. The table records some 30,000 clones, 88% of them present only once. The source of this sequence is a human donor with classical Hodgkin lymphoma. Sequenced material: CD4+ T cells from blood. V and J are TRBV28 and TRBJ1-2; 8 bases line up with TRBD1. The CDR3 DNA reads TGTGCCGGGCTTCGACAGGGGGGCTACACCTTC. Translated, it gives CAGLRQGGYTF.